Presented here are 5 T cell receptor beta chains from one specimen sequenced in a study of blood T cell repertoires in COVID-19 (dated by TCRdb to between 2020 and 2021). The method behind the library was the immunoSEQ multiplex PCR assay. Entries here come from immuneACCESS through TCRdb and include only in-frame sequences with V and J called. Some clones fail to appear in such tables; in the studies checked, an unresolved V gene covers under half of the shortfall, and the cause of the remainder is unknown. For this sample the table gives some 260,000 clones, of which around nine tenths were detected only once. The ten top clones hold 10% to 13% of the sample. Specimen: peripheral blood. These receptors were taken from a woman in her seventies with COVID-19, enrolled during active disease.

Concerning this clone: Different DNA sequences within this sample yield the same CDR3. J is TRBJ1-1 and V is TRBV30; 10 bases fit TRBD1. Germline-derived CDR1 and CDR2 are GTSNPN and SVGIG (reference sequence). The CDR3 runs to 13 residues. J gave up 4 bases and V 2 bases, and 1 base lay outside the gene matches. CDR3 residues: CAWSRQGATEAFF. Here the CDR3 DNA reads TGTGCCTGGAGTAGACAGGGGGCCACTGAAGCTTTCTTT.

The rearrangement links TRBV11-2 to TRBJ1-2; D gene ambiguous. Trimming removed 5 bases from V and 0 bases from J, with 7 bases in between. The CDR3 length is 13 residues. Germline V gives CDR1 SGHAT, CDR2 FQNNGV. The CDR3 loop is CASSPVPNYGYTF. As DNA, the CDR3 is TGTGCCAGCAGCCCCGTTCCTAACTATGGCTACACCTTC.

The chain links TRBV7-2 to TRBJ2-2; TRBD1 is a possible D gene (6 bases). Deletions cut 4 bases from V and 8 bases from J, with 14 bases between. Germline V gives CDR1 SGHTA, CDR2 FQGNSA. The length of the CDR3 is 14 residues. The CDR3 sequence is CASSSYRVGGELFF. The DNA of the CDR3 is TGTGCCAGCAGCTCATACAGGGTTGGGGGGGAGCTGTTTTTT. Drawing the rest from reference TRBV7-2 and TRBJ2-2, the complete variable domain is GAGVSQSPSNKVTEKGKDVELRCDPISGHTALYWYRQSLGQGLEFLIYFQGNSAPDKSGLPSDRFSAERTGGSVSTLTIQRTQQEDSAVYLCASSSYRVGGELFFGEGSRLTVL.

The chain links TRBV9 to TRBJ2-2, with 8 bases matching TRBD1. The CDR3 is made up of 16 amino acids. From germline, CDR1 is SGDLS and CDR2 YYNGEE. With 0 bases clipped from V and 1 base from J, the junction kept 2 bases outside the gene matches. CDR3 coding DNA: TGTGCCAGCAGCGTAGTCGGGACAGGGAACACCGGGGAGCTGTTTTTT. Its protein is CASSVVGTGNTGELFF.

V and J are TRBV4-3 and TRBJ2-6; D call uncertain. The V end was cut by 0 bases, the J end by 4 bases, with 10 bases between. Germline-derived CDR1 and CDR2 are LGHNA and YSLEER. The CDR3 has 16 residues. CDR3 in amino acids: CASSQDTSYGANVLTF. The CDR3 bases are TGCGCCAGCAGCCAAGATACATCATACGGGGCCAACGTCCTGACTTTC.